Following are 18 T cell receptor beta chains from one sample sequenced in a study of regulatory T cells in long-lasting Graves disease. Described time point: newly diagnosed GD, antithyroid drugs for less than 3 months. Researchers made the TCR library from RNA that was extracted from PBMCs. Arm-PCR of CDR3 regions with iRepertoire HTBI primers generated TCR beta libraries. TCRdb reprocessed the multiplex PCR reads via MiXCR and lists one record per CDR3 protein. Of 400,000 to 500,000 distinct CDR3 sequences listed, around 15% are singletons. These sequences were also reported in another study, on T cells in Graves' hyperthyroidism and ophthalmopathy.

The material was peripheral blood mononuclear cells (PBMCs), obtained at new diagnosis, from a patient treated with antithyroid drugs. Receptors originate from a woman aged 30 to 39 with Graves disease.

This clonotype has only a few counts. The CDR3 loop reads CASSQTIAGYTGETQYF. The CDR3 region has the DNA TGCGCCAGCAGCCAAACTATAGCGGGATACACGGGGGAGACCCAGTACTTC. V gene TRBV4-3 combines with J gene TRBJ2-5, with TRBD2 identical over 8 bases. The CDR3 is 17 amino acids. V dropped 2 bases and J dropped 5; count of bases not matched to a gene: 13. Per germline, CDR1 LGHNA and CDR2 YSLEER.

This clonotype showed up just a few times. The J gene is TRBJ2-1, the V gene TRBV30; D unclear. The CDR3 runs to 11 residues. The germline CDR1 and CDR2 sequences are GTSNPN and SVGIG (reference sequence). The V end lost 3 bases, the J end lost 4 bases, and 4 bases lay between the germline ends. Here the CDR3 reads CAWSDYNEQFF. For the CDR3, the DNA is TGTGCCTGGAGCGATTACAATGAGCAGTTCTTC.

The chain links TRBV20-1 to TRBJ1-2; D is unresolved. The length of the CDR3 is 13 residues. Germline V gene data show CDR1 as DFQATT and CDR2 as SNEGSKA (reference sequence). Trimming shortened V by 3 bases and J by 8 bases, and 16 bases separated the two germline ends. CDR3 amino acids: CSASRAGSAGYTF. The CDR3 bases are TGCAGTGCTAGTCGCGCGGGATCAGCAGGCTACACCTTC.

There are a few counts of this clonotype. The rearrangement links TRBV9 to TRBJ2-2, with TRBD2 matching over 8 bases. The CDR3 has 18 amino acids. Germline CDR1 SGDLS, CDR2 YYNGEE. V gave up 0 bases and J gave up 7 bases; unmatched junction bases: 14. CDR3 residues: CASSVAPGSGSEGGELFF. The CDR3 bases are TGTGCCAGCAGCGTAGCTCCGGGGAGCGGGAGCGAGGGCGGGGAGCTGTTTTTT.

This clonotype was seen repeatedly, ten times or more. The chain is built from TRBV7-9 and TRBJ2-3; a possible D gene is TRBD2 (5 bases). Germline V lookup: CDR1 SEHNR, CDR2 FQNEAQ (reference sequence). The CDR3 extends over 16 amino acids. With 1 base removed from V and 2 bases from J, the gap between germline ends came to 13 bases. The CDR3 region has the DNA TGTGCCAGCAGCTTAGGACCTCGGGGAGACACAGATACGCAGTATTTT. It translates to CASSLGPRGDTDTQYF.

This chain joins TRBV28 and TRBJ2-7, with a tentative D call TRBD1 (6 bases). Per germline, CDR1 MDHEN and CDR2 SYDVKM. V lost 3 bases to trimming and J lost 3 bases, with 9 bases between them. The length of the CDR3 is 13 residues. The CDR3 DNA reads TGTGCCAGCAGTTTTGGCAGGGGCTACGAGCAGTACTTC. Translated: CASSFGRGYEQYF.

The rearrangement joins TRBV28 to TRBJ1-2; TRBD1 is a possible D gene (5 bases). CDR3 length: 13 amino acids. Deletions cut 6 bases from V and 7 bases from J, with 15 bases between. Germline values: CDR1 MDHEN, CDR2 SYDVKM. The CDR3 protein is CASSSERGVGYTF. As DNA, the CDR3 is TGTGCCAGCAGCTCGGAGAGAGGGGTTGGCTACACCTTC.

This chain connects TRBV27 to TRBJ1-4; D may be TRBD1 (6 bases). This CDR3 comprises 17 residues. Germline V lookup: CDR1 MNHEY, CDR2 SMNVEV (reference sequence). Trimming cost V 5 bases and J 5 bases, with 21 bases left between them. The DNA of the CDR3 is TGTGCCAGCAGTCCTCACACCCAGGGGCCCCTAAATGAAAAACTGTTTTTT. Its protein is CASSPHTQGPLNEKLFF.

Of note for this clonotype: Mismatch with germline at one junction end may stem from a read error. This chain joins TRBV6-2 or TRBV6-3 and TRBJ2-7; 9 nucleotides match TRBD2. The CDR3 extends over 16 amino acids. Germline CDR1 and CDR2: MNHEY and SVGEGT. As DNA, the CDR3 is TGTGTCAGCACCGAGATGGTCCTAGCGGGAAGCTACGAGCAGTACTTC. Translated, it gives CVSTEMVLAGSYEQYF.

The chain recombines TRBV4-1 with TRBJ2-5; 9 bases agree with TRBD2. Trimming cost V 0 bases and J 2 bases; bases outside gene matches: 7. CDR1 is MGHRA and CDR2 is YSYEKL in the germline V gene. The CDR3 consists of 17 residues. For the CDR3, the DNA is TGCGCCAGCAGCCAAGATCCTAGCGGGACAGTACAAGAGACCCAGTACTTC. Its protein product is CASSQDPSGTVQETQYF.

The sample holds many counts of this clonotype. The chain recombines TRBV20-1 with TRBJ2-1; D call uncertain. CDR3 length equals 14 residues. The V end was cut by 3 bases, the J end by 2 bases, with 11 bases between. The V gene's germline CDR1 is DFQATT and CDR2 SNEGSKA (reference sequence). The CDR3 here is CSASPGSTYNEQFF. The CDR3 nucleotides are TGCAGTGCTAGTCCTGGCAGCACCTACAATGAGCAGTTCTTC.

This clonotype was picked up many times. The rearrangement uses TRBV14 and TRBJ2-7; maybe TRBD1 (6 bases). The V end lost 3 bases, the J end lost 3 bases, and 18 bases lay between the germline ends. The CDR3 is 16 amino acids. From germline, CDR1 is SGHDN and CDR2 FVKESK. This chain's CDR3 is CASSHPTGAGLYEQYF. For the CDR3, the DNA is TGTGCCAGCAGCCACCCGACAGGCGCCGGACTCTACGAGCAGTACTTC. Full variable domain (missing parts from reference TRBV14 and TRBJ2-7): EAGVTQFPSHSVIEKGQTVTLRCDPISGHDNLYWYRRVMGKEIKFLLHFVKESKQDESGMPNNRFLAERTGGTYSTLKVQPAELEDSGVYFCASSHPTGAGLYEQYFGPGTRLTVT.

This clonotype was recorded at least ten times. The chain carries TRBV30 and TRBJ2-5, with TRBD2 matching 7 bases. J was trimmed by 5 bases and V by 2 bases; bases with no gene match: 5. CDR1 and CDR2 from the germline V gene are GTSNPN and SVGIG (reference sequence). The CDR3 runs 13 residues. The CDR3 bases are TGTGCCTGGAGTAGGACTAGTCGGGAGACCCAGTACTTC. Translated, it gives CAWSRTSRETQYF.

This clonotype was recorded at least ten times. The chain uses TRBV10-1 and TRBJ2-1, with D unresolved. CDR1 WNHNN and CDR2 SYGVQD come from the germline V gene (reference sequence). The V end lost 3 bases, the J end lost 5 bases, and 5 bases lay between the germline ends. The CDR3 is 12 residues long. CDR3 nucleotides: TGCGCCAGCAGTGACGGAAACAATGAGCAGTTCTTC. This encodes CASSDGNNEQFF.

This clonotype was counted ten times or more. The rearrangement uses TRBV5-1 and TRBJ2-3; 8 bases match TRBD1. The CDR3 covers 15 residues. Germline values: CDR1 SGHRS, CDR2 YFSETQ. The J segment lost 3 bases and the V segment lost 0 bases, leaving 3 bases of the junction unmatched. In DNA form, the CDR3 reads TGCGCCAGCAGCTTGGGGACAGGGAGAACAGATACGCAGTATTTT. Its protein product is CASSLGTGRTDTQYF.

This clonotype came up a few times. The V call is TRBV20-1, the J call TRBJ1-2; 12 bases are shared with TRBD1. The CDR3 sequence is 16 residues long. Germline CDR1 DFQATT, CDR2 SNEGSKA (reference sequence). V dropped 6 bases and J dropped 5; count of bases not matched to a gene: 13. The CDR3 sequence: CSASRDRGLRVYGYTF. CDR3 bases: TGCAGTGCCAGCCGGGACAGGGGGCTTCGGGTTTATGGCTACACCTTC.

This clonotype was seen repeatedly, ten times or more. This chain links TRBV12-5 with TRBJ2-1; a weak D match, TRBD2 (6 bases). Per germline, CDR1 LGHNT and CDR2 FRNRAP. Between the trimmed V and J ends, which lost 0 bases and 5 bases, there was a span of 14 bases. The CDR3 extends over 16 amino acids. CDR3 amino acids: CASGLVLRELNNEQFF. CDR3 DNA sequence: TGTGCTAGTGGTTTGGTACTTCGGGAGCTCAACAATGAGCAGTTCTTC.

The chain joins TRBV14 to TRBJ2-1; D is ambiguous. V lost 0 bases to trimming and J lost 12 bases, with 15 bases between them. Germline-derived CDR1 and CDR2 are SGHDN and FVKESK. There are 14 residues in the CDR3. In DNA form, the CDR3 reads TGTGCCAGCAGCCAAGATCGGAACAGCATTTGGCAGTTCTTC. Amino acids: CASSQDRNSIWQFF.